This T cell receptor beta chain stems from a study of shared T cell receptors in the human thymus (dated by TCRdb to the early 2020s). Some background on the complete study: The study examined how self-reactive, shared T-cell receptor alpha chains are generated in the human thymus.

CDR3 length: 18 amino acids, cysteine to phenylalanine. CDR3 DNA only is kept here, 54 bases in frame from base 1. The germline V and J ends show losses of 4 bases and 0 bases respectively, and no gene match explains 12 bases of the junction. The germline V gene (reference sequence) sets CDR1 to SGHNT and CDR2 to YYREEE. Concerning this clone itself: This receptor's antigen is unknown. No qualities accompany the bases; no much larger clone lies one base away.

Library creation used the immunoSEQ multiplex PCR assay. TCRdb's version of the immuneACCESS table is confined to in-frame rearrangements and falls short of the full clone set. An unresolved V gene accounts for under half of the shortfall where checked; the remainder is of unknown origin. The sample profile shows 700,000 to 750,000 clones; approximately 83% of them were found once. Over 0.008% of the sample rests with the top ten. This same sample was also part of a study on human thymus T cells. As that second paper reports: Immunologically healthy infants undergoing open corrective cardiac surgery for congenital heart defects in Finland were used as donors. Thymus tissue was obtained as surgical resects removed during corrective cardiac surgery. Biased V and J gene segment usage appeared to be present in both thymic and peripheral blood repertoires. Highly overlapping thymic TCR repertoires among unrelated individuals were reported in the related research. The study characterized TCR alpha and beta repertoires from fewer than 10 infant thymus samples and a few related peripheral blood samples. The cohort included about 6 male and a couple of female infants, with donor ages spanning 7 to 244 days. Thymocytes were mechanically released from the tissue and were stored as pellets of roughly 9-31 million cells at -70 degrees C. A QIAsymphony instrument was used to extract genomic DNA from frozen cell pellets. Using the immunoSEQ multiplex PCR assay, the TCRB and TCRAD loci were amplified from a standardized quantity of quality-controlled genomic DNA. The amplicons covered the V(D)J region and were long enough to include the CDR3 and to identify the V and J genes. Amplicon sequencing was performed on an Illumina platform through the commercial immunoSEQ service. Primer bias and sequencing errors were corrected as previously described, and TCRAD and TCRB were defined on the basis of the IMGT database. immunoSEQ Analyzer 3.0 and VDJTools were used for repertoire analysis, which covered basic statistics, V/J segment usage, diversity estimates, rarefaction and pairwise overlap. Diversity was estimated using the Chao1, ChaoE, Efron-Thisted, Shannon and inverse Simpson indices, and was also estimated on datasets down-sampled to the size of the smallest sample. Repertoire overlap was determined by strict matching of CDR3 nucleotide sequence, V gene and J gene, and Jaccard-based multidimensional scaling clustering was applied. On average, thymus samples yielded hundreds of thousands of unique TCRB clonotypes, whereas blood samples yielded some 85,000.

Sequencing was performed on thymocytes. The chain is encoded by TRBV5-4 joined to TRBJ1-1, and 10 junctional nucleotides match TRBD1. The receptor was derived from a girl under three years old with a congenital heart defect. Donor details come from another sample of the same person, matched by shared clones. The CDR3 reads CASSLAVTGTGVNTEAFF. The nucleotide sequence is TGTGCCAGCAGCCTGGCAGTGACCGGGACAGGGGTGAACACTGAAGCTTTCTTT.